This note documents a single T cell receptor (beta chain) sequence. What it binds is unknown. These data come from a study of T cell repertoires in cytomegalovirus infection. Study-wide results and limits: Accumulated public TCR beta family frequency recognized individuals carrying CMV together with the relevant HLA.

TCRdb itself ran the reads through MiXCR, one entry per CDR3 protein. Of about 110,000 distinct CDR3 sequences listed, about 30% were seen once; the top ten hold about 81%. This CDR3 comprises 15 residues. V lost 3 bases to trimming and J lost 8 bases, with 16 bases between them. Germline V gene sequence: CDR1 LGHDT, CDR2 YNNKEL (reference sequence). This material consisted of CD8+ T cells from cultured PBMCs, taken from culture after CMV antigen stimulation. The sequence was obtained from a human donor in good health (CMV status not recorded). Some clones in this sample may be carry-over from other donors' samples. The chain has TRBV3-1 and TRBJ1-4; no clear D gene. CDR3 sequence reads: CASSQWQDGGEKLFF. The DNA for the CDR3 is TGTGCCAGCAGCCAGTGGCAGGATGGAGGAGAAAAACTGTTTTTT.